The rows below give T cell receptor beta chains drawn from one sample of a study of blood T cell repertoires in COVID-19. Sequencing was performed with immunoSEQ multiplex PCR; in TCRdb, only in-frame clones are kept and a portion is missing. The table includes roughly 100,000 clones, approximately 84% detected once. The sequenced sample was peripheral blood. These receptor sequences come from a human donor in a cohort sampled during active COVID-19. Each CDR3 is given with its conserved first and last residue. The D gene is left open where the match is weak.

V gene	D gene	J gene	CDR3 DNA	CDR3 protein
TRBV27	TRBD2	TRBJ2-3	TGTGCCAGCAGTTACTATTTAGCGGGACTCACAGATACGCAGTATTTT	CASSYYLAGLTDTQYF
TRBV30	TRBD2	TRBJ2-1	TGTGCCTGGAGCGTATGGCTAGCGGGATACAATGAGCAGTTCTTC	CAWSVWLAGYNEQFF
TRBV18	TRBD1	TRBJ1-6	TGTGCCAGCTCACCACGGGACAGCGACTCACCCCTCCACTTT	CASSPRDSDSPLHF
TRBV18	TRBD1	TRBJ2-6	TGTGCCAGCTCCGGGACAGGGGGCTTAACTGGGGCCAACGTCCTGACTTTC	CASSGTGGLTGANVLTF
TRBV20-1	-	TRBJ1-2	TGCAGTGCTAGTCGGGGGGCAGGTGGCTACACCTTC	CSASRGAGGYTF
TRBV6-5	-	TRBJ2-3	TGTGCCAGCAGCTTTACTACTAAGAATACGCAGTATTTT	CASSFTTKNTQYF
TRBV18	-	TRBJ1-3	TGTGCCAGCTCAGAGGGACTGCCCTCTGGAAACACCATATATTTT	CASSEGLPSGNTIYF
TRBV9	-	TRBJ1-1	TGTGCCAGCACCCTCTTAAAGGGAGGGAGCACTGAAGCTTTCTTT	CASTLLKGGSTEAFF
TRBV4-2	-	TRBJ2-5	TGTGCCAGCAGCCAAGACGCGGCTGACTTAGAGACCCAGTACTTC	CASSQDAADLETQYF
TRBV6-4	-	TRBJ2-6	TGTGCCAGAACCTTACGGCCCAGGATACCCTCTGGGGCCAACGTCCTGACTTTC	CARTLRPRIPSGANVLTF
TRBV7-2	TRBD1	TRBJ1-6	TGTGCCAGCAGCCTGAAGGGCAGGGGGCTCTATAATTCACCCCTCCACTTT	CASSLKGRGLYNSPLHF
TRBV2	-	TRBJ1-2	TGTGCCAGCAGCGTAGTGATAGGGGATAACTATGGCTACACCTTC	CASSVVIGDNYGYTF
TRBV5-6	-	TRBJ2-7	TGTGCCAGCAGCTTGCGGGCGGGTTTCGAGCAGTACTTC	CASSLRAGFEQYF
TRBV11-2	TRBD1	TRBJ2-1	TGTGCCAGCAGCCCCCGCGGGCAGGGGGCGAATGAGCAGTTCTTC	CASSPRGQGANEQFF
TRBV7-9	-	TRBJ2-1	TGTGCCAGCAGCCCCCGGCTATGGGGAGACCTCTCCTACAATGAGCAGTTCTTC	CASSPRLWGDLSYNEQFF
TRBV2	-	TRBJ1-6	TGTGCCAGCAGTCCGACAGTTAGATATAATTCACCCCTCCACTTT	CASSPTVRYNSPLHF